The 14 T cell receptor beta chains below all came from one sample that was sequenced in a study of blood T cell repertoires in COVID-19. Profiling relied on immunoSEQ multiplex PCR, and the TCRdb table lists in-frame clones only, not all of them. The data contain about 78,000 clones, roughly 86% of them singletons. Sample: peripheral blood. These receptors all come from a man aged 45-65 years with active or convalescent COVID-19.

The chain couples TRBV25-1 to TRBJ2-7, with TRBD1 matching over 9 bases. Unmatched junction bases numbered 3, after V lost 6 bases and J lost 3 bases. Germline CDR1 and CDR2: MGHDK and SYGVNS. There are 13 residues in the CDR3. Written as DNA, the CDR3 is TGTGCCAGCAGAGGGACAGGGAACTACGAGCAGTACTTC. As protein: CASRGTGNYEQYF.

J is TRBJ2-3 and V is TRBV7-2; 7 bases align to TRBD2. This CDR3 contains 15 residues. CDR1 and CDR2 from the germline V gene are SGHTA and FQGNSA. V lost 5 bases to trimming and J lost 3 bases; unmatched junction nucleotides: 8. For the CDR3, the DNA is TGTGCCAGCAGCAAACGGGGGGAAAGGACAGATACGCAGTATTTT. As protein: CASSKRGERTDTQYF.

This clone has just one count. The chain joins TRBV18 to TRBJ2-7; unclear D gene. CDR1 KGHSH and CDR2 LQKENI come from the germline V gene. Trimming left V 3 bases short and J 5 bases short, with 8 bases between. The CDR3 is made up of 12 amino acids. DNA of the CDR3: TGTGCCAGCTCACCCGAAAGCCACGAGCAGTACTTC. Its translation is CASSPESHEQYF.

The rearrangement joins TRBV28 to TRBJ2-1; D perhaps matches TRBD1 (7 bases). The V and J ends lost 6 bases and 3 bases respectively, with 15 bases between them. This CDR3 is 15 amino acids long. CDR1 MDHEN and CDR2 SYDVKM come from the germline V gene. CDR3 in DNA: TGTGCCAGCAGCGGGGGACAGCGGAGCTACAATGAGCAGTTCTTC. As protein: CASSGGQRSYNEQFF.

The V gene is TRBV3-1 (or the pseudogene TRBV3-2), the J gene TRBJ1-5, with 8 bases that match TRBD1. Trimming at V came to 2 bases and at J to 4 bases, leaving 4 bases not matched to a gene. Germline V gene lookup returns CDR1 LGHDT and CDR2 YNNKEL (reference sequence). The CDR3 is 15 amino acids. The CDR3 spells CASSQTGGKNQPQHF. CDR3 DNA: TGTGCCAGCAGCCAAACAGGGGGTAAGAATCAGCCCCAGCATTTT.

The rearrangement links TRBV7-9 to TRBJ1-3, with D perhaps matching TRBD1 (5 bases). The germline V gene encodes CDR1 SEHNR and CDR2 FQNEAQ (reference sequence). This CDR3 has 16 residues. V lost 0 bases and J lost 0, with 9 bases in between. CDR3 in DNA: TGTGCCAGCAGCTTAGCGGGGCCGATCTCTGGAAACACCATATATTTT. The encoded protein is CASSLAGPISGNTIYF. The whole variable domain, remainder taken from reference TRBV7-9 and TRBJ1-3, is DTGVSQNPRHKITKRGQNVTFRCDPISEHNRLYWYRQTLGQGPEFLTYFQNEAQLEKSRLLSDRFSAERPKGSFSTLEIQRTEQGDSAMYLCASSLAGPISGNTIYFGEGSWLTVV.

CDR3: CASSLRTDTDTQYF. CDR3 in DNA: TGTGCCAGCAGCCTACGGACAGACACAGATACGCAGTATTTT. The V gene is TRBV5-5, the J gene TRBJ2-3; possibly TRBD1 for D (6 bases). Germline V gene data show CDR1 as SGHKS and CDR2 as YYEKEE (reference sequence). The V gene lost 4 bases and the J gene lost 2 bases, with 11 bases spanning the gap. This CDR3 region has 14 residues.

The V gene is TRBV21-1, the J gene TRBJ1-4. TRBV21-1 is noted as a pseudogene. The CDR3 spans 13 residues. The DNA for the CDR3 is TGTGCCAGCAGCAAAGCGAGGGTGGAAAAACTGTTTTTT. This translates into CASSKARVEKLFF.

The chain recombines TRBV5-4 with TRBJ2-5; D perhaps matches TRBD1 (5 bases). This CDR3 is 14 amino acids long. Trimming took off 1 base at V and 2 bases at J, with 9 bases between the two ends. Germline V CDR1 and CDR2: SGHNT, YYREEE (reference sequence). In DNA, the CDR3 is TGTGCCAGCAGCTTGCGGGCAGGGCAAGAGACCCAGTACTTC. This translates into CASSLRAGQETQYF.

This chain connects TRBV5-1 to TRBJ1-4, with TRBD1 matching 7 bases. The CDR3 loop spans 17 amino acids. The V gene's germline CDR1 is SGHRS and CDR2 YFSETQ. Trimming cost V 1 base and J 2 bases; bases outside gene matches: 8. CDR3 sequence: CASSLWQGGPTNEKLFF. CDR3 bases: TGCGCCAGCAGCTTGTGGCAGGGGGGTCCTACTAATGAAAAACTGTTTTTT.

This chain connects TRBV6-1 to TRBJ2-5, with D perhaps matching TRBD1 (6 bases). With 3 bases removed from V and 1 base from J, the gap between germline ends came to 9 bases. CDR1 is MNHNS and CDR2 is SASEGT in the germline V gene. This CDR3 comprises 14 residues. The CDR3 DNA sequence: TGTGCCAGCAGTGATTGGGACATCCAAGAGACCCAGTACTTC. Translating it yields CASSDWDIQETQYF.

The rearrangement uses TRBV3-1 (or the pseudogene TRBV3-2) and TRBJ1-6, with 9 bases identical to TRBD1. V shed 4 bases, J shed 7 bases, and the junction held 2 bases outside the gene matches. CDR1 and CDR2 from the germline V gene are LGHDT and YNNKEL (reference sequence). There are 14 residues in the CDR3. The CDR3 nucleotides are TGTGCCAGCAGCCGGGACAGGGACAATTCACCCCTCCACTTT. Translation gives CASSRDRDNSPLHF.

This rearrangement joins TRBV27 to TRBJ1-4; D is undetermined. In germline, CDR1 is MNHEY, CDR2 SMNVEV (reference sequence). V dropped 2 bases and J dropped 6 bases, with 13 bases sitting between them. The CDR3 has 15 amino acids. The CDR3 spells CASSLVRNSDEKLFF. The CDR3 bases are TGTGCCAGCAGTTTAGTTCGTAATTCGGATGAAAAACTGTTTTTT.

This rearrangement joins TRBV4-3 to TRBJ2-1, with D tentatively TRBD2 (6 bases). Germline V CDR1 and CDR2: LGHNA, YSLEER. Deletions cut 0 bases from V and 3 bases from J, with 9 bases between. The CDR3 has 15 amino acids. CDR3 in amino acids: CASSQDGGGYNEQFF. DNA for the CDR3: TGCGCCAGCAGCCAAGACGGGGGAGGCTACAATGAGCAGTTCTTC.